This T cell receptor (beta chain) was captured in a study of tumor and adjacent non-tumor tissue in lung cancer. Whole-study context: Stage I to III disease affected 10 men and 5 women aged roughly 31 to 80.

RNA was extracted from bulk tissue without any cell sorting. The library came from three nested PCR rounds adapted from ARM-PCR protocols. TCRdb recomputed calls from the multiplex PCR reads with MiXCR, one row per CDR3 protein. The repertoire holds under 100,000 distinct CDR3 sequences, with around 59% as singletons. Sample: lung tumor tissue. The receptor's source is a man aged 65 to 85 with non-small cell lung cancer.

The CDR3 DNA is TGTGCCAGCAACCTAGGGGGGGGATTAGATACGCAGTATTTT. Translated: CASNLGGGLDTQYF. The chain couples TRBV11-2 to TRBJ2-3, with D possibly matching TRBD2 (7 bases). The length of the CDR3 is 14 residues. Germline V gives CDR1 SGHAT, CDR2 FQNNGV. V was pared by 7 bases and J by 5 bases, with 16 bases between.